Listed below are T cell receptor beta chains from one sample, sequenced in a study of regulatory T cells in long-lasting Graves disease. TCRdb re-called the multiplex PCR reads through MiXCR, storing one row per CDR3 protein. Of roughly 500,000 distinct CDR3 sequences listed, approximately 13% are singletons. These same data were also listed under a study on T cells in Graves' hyperthyroidism and ophthalmopathy.

The sample here was peripheral blood mononuclear cells (PBMCs), taken at new diagnosis, from a patient treated with antithyroid drugs. The source of these receptors is a man younger than 45 with Graves disease. Both conserved end residues are part of each CDR3. The order of the fields is CDR3 length, D gene, V gene, J gene, clone size, CDR3 protein, CDR3 DNA. The D gene is left open where the match is weak. Clone size is given for some rows only: seen once, a few or many times, or a class if the clone is expanded.

len: 15; d_gene: NA; v_gene: TRBV15; j_gene: TRBJ2-3; abundance: NA; CDR3aa: CATSRVGLGPDTQYF; CDR3nt: TGTGCCACCAGCAGAGTAGGGCTGGGGCCAGATACGCAGTATTTT
len: 13; d_gene: NA; v_gene: TRBV14; j_gene: TRBJ2-3; abundance: few; CDR3aa: CASTRVSTDTQYF; CDR3nt: TGTGCCAGCACCAGGGTCAGCACAGATACGCAGTATTTT
len: 14; d_gene: TRBD1; v_gene: TRBV15; j_gene: TRBJ2-1; abundance: NA; CDR3aa: CATSGTGTWGEQFF; CDR3nt: TGTGCCACCAGCGGGACAGGGACCTGGGGTGAGCAGTTCTTC
len: 15; d_gene: TRBD2; v_gene: TRBV3-1; j_gene: TRBJ2-3; abundance: few; CDR3aa: CASSQSTSGRGTQYF; CDR3nt: TGTGCCAGCAGCCAATCGACTAGCGGGAGAGGTACGCAGTATTTT
len: 15; d_gene: NA; v_gene: TRBV13; j_gene: TRBJ2-7; abundance: few; CDR3aa: CASSLGWEGDYEQYF; CDR3nt: TGTGCCAGCAGCTTAGGATGGGAGGGGGATTACGAGCAGTACTTC
len: 13; d_gene: NA; v_gene: TRBV30; j_gene: TRBJ2-7; abundance: NA; CDR3aa: CAWSVQRSSEQYF; CDR3nt: TGTGCCTGGAGTGTACAGAGGTCGTCCGAGCAGTACTTC
len: 16; d_gene: NA; v_gene: TRBV7-2; j_gene: TRBJ2-4; abundance: many; CDR3aa: CASSLSGGVGKNIQYF; CDR3nt: TGTGCCAGCAGCTTATCCGGGGGAGTAGGCAAAAACATTCAGTACTTC
len: 16; d_gene: NA; v_gene: TRBV11-2; j_gene: TRBJ2-6; abundance: many; CDR3aa: CASSSSANSGANVLTF; CDR3nt: TGTGCCAGCAGCTCGTCGGCTAACTCTGGGGCCAACGTCCTGACTTTC
len: 14; d_gene: TRBD2; v_gene: TRBV20-1; j_gene: TRBJ2-5; abundance: NA; CDR3aa: CSATTSGGAWTQYF; CDR3nt: TGCAGTGCCACGACTAGCGGGGGGGCGTGGACCCAGTACTTC
len: 11; d_gene: NA; v_gene: TRBV20-1; j_gene: TRBJ1-2; abundance: many; CDR3aa: CSARDRPGYTF; CDR3nt: TGCAGTGCTAGAGATAGGCCTGGCTACACCTTC
len: 16; d_gene: TRBD2; v_gene: TRBV27; j_gene: TRBJ2-1; abundance: many; CDR3aa: CASSLGGRGSYNEQFF; CDR3nt: TGTGCCAGCAGTTTGGGCGGGAGGGGGTCCTACAATGAGCAGTTCTTC
len: 16; d_gene: NA; v_gene: TRBV14; j_gene: TRBJ2-5; abundance: many; CDR3aa: CASSQDIATERETQYF; CDR3nt: TGTGCCAGCAGCCAAGACATCGCCACCGAACGGGAGACCCAGTACTTC
len: 12; d_gene: TRBD1; v_gene: TRBV30; j_gene: TRBJ1-6; abundance: NA; CDR3aa: CAWDRDNSPLHF; CDR3nt: TGTGCCTGGGACAGGGATAATTCACCCCTCCACTTT
len: 15; d_gene: NA; v_gene: TRBV11-2; j_gene: TRBJ2-5; abundance: few; CDR3aa: CTSSATGTPQEAQYF; CDR3nt: TGTACCAGCAGCGCCACCGGGACACCGCAAGAGGCCCAGTACTTC
len: 14; d_gene: NA; v_gene: TRBV5-6; j_gene: TRBJ2-5; abundance: many; CDR3aa: CASSLPQGSQTQYF; CDR3nt: TGTGCCAGCAGCTTGCCCCAGGGGTCCCAGACCCAGTACTTC
len: 16; d_gene: TRBD2; v_gene: TRBV3-1; j_gene: TRBJ2-1; abundance: NA; CDR3aa: CASSQERTSGYNEQFF; CDR3nt: TGTGCCAGCAGCCAAGAGAGGACTAGCGGATACAATGAGCAGTTCTTC
len: 14; d_gene: NA; v_gene: TRBV30; j_gene: TRBJ2-7; abundance: NA; CDR3aa: CAWRGLGARNEQYF; CDR3nt: TGTGCCTGGAGGGGGTTGGGGGCGAGGAACGAGCAGTACTTC
len: 17; d_gene: NA; v_gene: TRBV12-3/TRBV12-4; j_gene: TRBJ1-1; abundance: few; CDR3aa: CASSLSLGRGSRTEAFF; CDR3nt: TGTGCCAGCAGTTTATCATTGGGCAGGGGCTCGCGCACTGAAGCTTTCTTT
len: 13; d_gene: TRBD1; v_gene: TRBV7-9; j_gene: TRBJ2-5; abundance: many; CDR3aa: CASIRDSQETQYF; CDR3nt: TGTGCCAGCATTCGGGACAGCCAAGAGACCCAGTACTTC
len: 12; d_gene: NA; v_gene: TRBV3-1; j_gene: TRBJ2-3; abundance: many; CDR3aa: CASSQDSDTQYF; CDR3nt: TGTGCCAGCAGCCAAGATTCTGATACGCAGTATTTT
len: 16; d_gene: NA; v_gene: TRBV12-3/TRBV12-4; j_gene: TRBJ2-2; abundance: NA; CDR3aa: CVSSFWLGGNTGELFF; CDR3nt: TGTGTCAGCAGTTTTTGGCTAGGAGGGAACACCGGGGAGCTGTTTTTT
len: 16; d_gene: TRBD2; v_gene: TRBV9; j_gene: TRBJ2-7; abundance: few; CDR3aa: CASSVGGLAGVYEQYF; CDR3nt: TGTGCCAGCAGCGTAGGGGGACTAGCGGGAGTGTACGAGCAGTACTTC
len: 11; d_gene: NA; v_gene: TRBV27; j_gene: TRBJ2-7; abundance: many; CDR3aa: CATGGAYEQYF; CDR3nt: TGTGCCACCGGCGGGGCCTACGAGCAGTACTTC
len: 12; d_gene: NA; v_gene: TRBV28; j_gene: TRBJ2-5; abundance: many; CDR3aa: CASHKNQETQYF; CDR3nt: TGTGCCAGCCACAAAAACCAAGAGACCCAGTACTTC
len: 16; d_gene: NA; v_gene: TRBV10-3; j_gene: TRBJ2-7; abundance: many; CDR3aa: CAISDILGRSSYEQYF; CDR3nt: TGTGCCATCAGTGATATCCTAGGGCGGTCTAGTTATGAGCAGTACTTC
len: 15; d_gene: TRBD2; v_gene: TRBV5-5; j_gene: TRBJ2-7; abundance: many; CDR3aa: CASSLAAGGGYEQYF; CDR3nt: TGTGCCAGCAGCTTGGCCGCGGGAGGGGGCTACGAGCAGTACTTC
len: 12; d_gene: NA; v_gene: TRBV12-5; j_gene: TRBJ1-2; abundance: many; CDR3aa: CASGWAGAGYTF; CDR3nt: TGTGCTAGTGGTTGGGCAGGGGCCGGCTACACCTTC
len: 14; d_gene: TRBD2; v_gene: TRBV6-1; j_gene: TRBJ2-3; abundance: many; CDR3aa: CAGSLAGSTDTQYF; CDR3nt: TGTGCCGGCAGTCTAGCGGGAAGCACAGATACGCAGTATTTT
len: 16; d_gene: TRBD2; v_gene: TRBV10-3; j_gene: TRBJ2-3; abundance: many; CDR3aa: CAIRAGLAGGTDTQYF; CDR3nt: TGTGCCATCCGGGCGGGACTAGCGGGCGGCACAGATACGCAGTATTTT
len: 17; d_gene: TRBD2; v_gene: TRBV24-1; j_gene: TRBJ2-1; abundance: few; CDR3aa: CATSGRTSGRPYNEQFF; CDR3nt: TGTGCCACCAGTGGCAGGACTAGCGGGAGACCCTACAATGAGCAGTTCTTC
len: 12; d_gene: NA; v_gene: TRBV6-2/TRBV6-3; j_gene: TRBJ2-5; abundance: NA; CDR3aa: CASCIARETQYF; CDR3nt: TGTGCCAGTTGTATAGCCCGAGAGACCCAGTACTTC
len: 18; d_gene: TRBD2; v_gene: TRBV11-2; j_gene: TRBJ2-2; abundance: NA; CDR3aa: CASSSPGLAGGGTGELFF; CDR3nt: TGTGCCAGCAGCTCTCCGGGACTAGCGGGAGGAGGTACCGGGGAGCTGTTTTTT
len: 14; d_gene: NA; v_gene: TRBV25-1; j_gene: TRBJ1-2; abundance: many; CDR3aa: CASSEFGFNYGYTF; CDR3nt: TGTGCCAGCAGTGAATTCGGGTTTAACTATGGCTACACCTTC
len: 11; d_gene: NA; v_gene: TRBV20-1; j_gene: TRBJ2-5; abundance: few; CDR3aa: CSARVIGTQYF; CDR3nt: TGCAGTGCTAGAGTGATAGGGACCCAGTACTTC
len: 13; d_gene: TRBD2; v_gene: TRBV20-1; j_gene: TRBJ2-7; abundance: many; CDR3aa: CSARAGGLNEQYF; CDR3nt: TGCAGTGCGAGAGCGGGAGGGCTTAACGAGCAGTACTTC
len: 16; d_gene: TRBD1; v_gene: TRBV27; j_gene: TRBJ2-5; abundance: many; CDR3aa: CASTPVGQGAPETQYF; CDR3nt: TGTGCCAGCACCCCAGTGGGACAGGGGGCGCCGGAGACCCAGTACTTC
len: 19; d_gene: TRBD2; v_gene: TRBV28; j_gene: TRBJ2-3; abundance: many; CDR3aa: CASSFPGLAGEPATDTQYF; CDR3nt: TGTGCCAGCAGTTTCCCGGGACTAGCGGGAGAGCCCGCCACAGATACGCAGTATTTT
len: 14; d_gene: TRBD2; v_gene: TRBV13; j_gene: TRBJ2-1; abundance: few; CDR3aa: CASSSQRESNEQFF; CDR3nt: TGTGCCAGCAGCTCTCAGCGGGAGTCTAATGAGCAGTTCTTC
len: 16; d_gene: TRBD2; v_gene: TRBV5-1; j_gene: TRBJ2-1; abundance: NA; CDR3aa: CASSFMAGRADNEQFF; CDR3nt: TGCGCCAGCAGCTTCATGGCCGGGAGGGCTGACAATGAGCAGTTCTTC
len: 16; d_gene: NA; v_gene: TRBV6-6; j_gene: TRBJ1-5; abundance: NA; CDR3aa: CASSYSRSGFDQPQHF; CDR3nt: TGTGCCAGCAGTTACTCGAGGTCCGGGTTCGATCAGCCCCAGCATTTT
len: 17; d_gene: NA; v_gene: TRBV4-1; j_gene: TRBJ1-5; abundance: NA; CDR3aa: CASSPSPGRFRNQPQHF; CDR3nt: TGCGCCAGCAGCCCCAGTCCAGGGAGGTTTCGGAATCAGCCCCAGCATTTT
len: 11; d_gene: NA; v_gene: TRBV29-1; j_gene: TRBJ1-1; abundance: many; CDR3aa: CSAEGDTEAFF; CDR3nt: TGCAGCGCCGAGGGGGACACTGAAGCTTTCTTT
len: 20; d_gene: NA; v_gene: TRBV12-3/TRBV12-4; j_gene: TRBJ2-7; abundance: NA; CDR3aa: CASSFYICSARADIPYEQYF; CDR3nt: NA
len: 14; d_gene: TRBD2; v_gene: TRBV10-3; j_gene: TRBJ2-7; abundance: few; CDR3aa: CAISGTSGTYEQYF; CDR3nt: TGTGCCATCAGCGGGACTAGCGGGACCTACGAGCAGTACTTC
len: 15; d_gene: NA; v_gene: TRBV7-3; j_gene: TRBJ2-1; abundance: NA; CDR3aa: CASSIDLGWGNEQFF; CDR3nt: TGTGCCAGCAGCATTGATCTGGGCTGGGGTAATGAGCAGTTCTTC
len: 15; d_gene: NA; v_gene: TRBV30; j_gene: TRBJ1-3; abundance: many; CDR3aa: CAWSVGQSSGNTIYF; CDR3nt: TGTGCCTGGAGTGTAGGGCAGAGCTCTGGAAACACCATATATTTT
len: 16; d_gene: NA; v_gene: TRBV19; j_gene: TRBJ2-5; abundance: many; CDR3aa: CASRVAGIAIWETQYF; CDR3nt: TGTGCCAGTAGGGTAGCCGGGATCGCAATTTGGGAGACCCAGTACTTC
len: 16; d_gene: TRBD1; v_gene: TRBV15; j_gene: TRBJ2-3; abundance: many; CDR3aa: CATSRSGTGDADTQYF; CDR3nt: TGTGCCACCAGCAGATCCGGGACAGGGGATGCGGATACGCAGTATTTT
len: 14; d_gene: TRBD2; v_gene: TRBV20-1; j_gene: TRBJ2-2; abundance: many; CDR3aa: CSARTSGNTGELFF; CDR3nt: TGCAGTGCTAGGACTAGCGGGAACACCGGGGAGCTGTTTTTT
len: 13; d_gene: NA; v_gene: TRBV18; j_gene: TRBJ2-1; abundance: NA; CDR3aa: CASSPPTYNEQFF; CDR3nt: TGTGCCAGCTCACCACCGACTTACAATGAGCAGTTCTTC
len: 13; d_gene: NA; v_gene: TRBV6-2/TRBV6-3; j_gene: TRBJ2-7; abundance: many; CDR3aa: CASSYSTVHEQYF; CDR3nt: TGTGCCAGCAGTTACTCGACCGTCCACGAGCAGTACTTC
len: 13; d_gene: NA; v_gene: TRBV4-2; j_gene: TRBJ2-1; abundance: few; CDR3aa: CASSREMTDEQFF; CDR3nt: TGTGCCAGCAGCAGGGAGATGACGGATGAGCAGTTCTTC
len: 15; d_gene: TRBD2; v_gene: TRBV9; j_gene: TRBJ2-2; abundance: many; CDR3aa: CASSLSGGATGELFF; CDR3nt: TGTGCCAGCAGCCTTAGCGGGGGAGCCACCGGGGAGCTGTTTTTT
len: 17; d_gene: TRBD2; v_gene: TRBV19; j_gene: TRBJ2-3; abundance: NA; CDR3aa: CASSIPRTSGNTDTQYF; CDR3nt: TGTGCCAGTAGTATCCCCCGGACTAGCGGGAACACAGATACGCAGTATTTT